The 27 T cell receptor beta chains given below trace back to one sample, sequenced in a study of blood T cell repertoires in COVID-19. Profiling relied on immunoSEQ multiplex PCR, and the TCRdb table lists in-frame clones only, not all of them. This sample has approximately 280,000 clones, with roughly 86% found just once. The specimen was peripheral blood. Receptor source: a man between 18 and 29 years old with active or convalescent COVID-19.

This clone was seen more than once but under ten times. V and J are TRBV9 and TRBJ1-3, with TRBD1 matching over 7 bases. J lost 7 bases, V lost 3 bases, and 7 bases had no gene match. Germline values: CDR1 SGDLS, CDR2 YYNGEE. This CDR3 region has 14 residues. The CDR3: CASSGRTGMNTIYF. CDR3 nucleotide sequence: TGTGCCAGCAGCGGGCGGACAGGAATGAACACCATATATTTT.

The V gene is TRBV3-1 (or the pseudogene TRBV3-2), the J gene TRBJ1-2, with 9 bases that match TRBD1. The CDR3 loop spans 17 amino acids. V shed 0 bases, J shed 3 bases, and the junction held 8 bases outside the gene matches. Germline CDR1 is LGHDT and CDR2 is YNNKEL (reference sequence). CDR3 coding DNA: TGTGCCAGCAGCCAAGAGCCGGGGACAGGGTATCACTATGGCTACACCTTC. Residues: CASSQEPGTGYHYGYTF.

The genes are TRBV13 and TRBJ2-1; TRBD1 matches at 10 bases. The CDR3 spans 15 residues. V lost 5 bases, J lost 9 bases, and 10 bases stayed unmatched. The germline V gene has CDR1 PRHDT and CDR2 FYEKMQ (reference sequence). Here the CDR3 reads CASSEGQGFSSEQFF. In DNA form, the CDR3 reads TGTGCCAGCAGCGAGGGACAGGGGTTCTCAAGTGAGCAGTTCTTC.

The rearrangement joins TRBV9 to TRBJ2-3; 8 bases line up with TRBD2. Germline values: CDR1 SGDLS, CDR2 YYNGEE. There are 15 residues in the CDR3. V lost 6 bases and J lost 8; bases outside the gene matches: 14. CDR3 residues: CASNEDSGVTVTQYF. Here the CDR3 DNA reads TGTGCCAGCAATGAAGATAGCGGGGTAACTGTTACGCAGTATTTT.

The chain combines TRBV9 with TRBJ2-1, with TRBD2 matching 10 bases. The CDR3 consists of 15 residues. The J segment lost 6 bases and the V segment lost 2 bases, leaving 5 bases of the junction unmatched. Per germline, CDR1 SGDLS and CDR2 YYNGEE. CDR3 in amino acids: CASSVVSGGVNEQFF. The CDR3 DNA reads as TGTGCCAGCAGCGTGGTAAGCGGGGGGGTCAATGAGCAGTTCTTC.

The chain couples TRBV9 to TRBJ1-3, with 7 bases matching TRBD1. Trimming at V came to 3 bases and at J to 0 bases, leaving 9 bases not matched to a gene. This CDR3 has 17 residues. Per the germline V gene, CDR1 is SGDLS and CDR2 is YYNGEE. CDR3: CASSARDSFFSGNTIYF. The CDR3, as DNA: TGTGCCAGCAGCGCCCGGGACAGCTTCTTCTCTGGAAACACCATATATTTT.

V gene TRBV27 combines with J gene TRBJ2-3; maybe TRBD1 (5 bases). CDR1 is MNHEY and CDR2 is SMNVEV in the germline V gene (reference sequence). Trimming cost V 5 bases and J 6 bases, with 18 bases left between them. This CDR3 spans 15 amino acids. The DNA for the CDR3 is TGTGCCAGCAGTGCGTCGTCCAGGGTTCAGGATACGCAGTATTTT. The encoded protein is CASSASSRVQDTQYF.

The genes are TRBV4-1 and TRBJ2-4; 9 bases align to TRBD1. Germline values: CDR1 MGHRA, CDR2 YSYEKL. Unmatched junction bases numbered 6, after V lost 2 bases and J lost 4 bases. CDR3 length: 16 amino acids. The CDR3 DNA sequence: TGCGCCAGCAGCCAAATTAGGACAGGGGAAAAAAACATTCAGTACTTC. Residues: CASSQIRTGEKNIQYF.

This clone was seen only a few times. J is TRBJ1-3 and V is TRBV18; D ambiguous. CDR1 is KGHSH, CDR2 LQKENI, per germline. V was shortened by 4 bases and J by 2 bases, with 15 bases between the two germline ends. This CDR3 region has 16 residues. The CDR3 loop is CASSRTAGAAGNTIYF. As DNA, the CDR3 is TGTGCCAGCTCACGTACGGCCGGTGCGGCTGGAAACACCATATATTTT.

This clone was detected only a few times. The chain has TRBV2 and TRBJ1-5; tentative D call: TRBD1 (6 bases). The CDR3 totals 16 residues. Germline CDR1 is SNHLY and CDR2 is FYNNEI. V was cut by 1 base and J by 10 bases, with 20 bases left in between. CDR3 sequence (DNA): TGTGCCAGCAGTGAAGGGTCCGTACAGGGCAGAATACCCCAGCATTTT. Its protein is CASSEGSVQGRIPQHF.

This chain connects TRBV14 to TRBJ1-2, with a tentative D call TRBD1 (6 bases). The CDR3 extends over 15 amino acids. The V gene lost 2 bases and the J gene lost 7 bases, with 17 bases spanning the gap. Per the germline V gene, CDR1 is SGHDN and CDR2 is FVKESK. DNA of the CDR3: TGTGCCAGCAGCCAACCAGACAGGTTGGTTCGTGGCTACACCTTC. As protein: CASSQPDRLVRGYTF.

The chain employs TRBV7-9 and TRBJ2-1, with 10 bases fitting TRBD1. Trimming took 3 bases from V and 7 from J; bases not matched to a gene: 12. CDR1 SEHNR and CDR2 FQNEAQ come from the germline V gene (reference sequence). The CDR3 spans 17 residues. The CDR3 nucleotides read TGTGCCAGCAGCTTTTTGGCCTTGACAGGGGGCAAAAATGAGCAGTTCTTC. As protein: CASSFLALTGGKNEQFF.

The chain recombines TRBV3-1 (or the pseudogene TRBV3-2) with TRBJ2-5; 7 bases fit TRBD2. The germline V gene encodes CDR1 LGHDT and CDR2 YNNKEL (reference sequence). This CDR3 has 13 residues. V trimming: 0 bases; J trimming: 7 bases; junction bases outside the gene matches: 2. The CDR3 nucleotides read TGTGCCAGCAGCCAAGATGAGCGGGGGACCCAGTACTTC. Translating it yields CASSQDERGTQYF.

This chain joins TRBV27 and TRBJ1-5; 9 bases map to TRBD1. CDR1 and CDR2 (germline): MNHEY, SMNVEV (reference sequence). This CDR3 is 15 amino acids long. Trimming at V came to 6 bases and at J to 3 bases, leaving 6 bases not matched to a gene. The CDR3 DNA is TGTGCCAGCAGCACGGGACAGGGCAACAATCAGCCCCAGCATTTT. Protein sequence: CASSTGQGNNQPQHF.

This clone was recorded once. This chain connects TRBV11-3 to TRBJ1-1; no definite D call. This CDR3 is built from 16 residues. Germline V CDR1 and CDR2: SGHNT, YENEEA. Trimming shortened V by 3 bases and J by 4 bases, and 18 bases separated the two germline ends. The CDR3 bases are TGTGCCAGCAGCTTGGAAGATATAGGAAGGAGCACTGAAGCTTTCTTT. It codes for CASSLEDIGRSTEAFF.

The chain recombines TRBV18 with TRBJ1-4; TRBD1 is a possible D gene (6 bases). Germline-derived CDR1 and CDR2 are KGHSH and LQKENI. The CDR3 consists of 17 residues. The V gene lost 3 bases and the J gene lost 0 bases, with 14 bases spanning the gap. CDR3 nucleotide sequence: TGTGCCAGCTCACCGGACAGTATCCATGCAACTAATGAAAAACTGTTTTTT. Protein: CASSPDSIHATNEKLFF.

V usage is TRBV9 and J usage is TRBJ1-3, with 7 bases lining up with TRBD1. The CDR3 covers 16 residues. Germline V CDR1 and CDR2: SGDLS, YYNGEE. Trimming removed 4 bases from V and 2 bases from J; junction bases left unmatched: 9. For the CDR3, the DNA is TGTGCCAGCAGCCTTCAGGGGACAGCGGCTGGAAACACCATATATTTT. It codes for CASSLQGTAAGNTIYF. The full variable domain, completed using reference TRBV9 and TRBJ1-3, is DSGVTQTPKHLITATGQRVTLRCSPRSGDLSVYWYQQSLDQGLQFLIQYYNGEERAKGNILERFSAQQFPDLHSELNLSSLELGDSALYFCASSLQGTAAGNTIYFGEGSWLTVV.

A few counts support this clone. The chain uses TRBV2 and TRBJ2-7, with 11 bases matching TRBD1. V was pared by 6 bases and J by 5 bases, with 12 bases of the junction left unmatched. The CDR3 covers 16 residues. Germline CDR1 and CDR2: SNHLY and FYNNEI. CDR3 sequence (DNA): TGTGCCAGCAGCCGTCTCTCCCGGGACAGGGGGAACGAGCAGTACTTC. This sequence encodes CASSRLSRDRGNEQYF.

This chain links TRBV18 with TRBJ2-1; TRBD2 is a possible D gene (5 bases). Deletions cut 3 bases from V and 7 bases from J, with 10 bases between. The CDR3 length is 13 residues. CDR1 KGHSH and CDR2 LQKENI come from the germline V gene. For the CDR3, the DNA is TGTGCCAGCTCACCTTCTCCGGGGAATGAGCAGTTCTTC. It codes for CASSPSPGNEQFF.

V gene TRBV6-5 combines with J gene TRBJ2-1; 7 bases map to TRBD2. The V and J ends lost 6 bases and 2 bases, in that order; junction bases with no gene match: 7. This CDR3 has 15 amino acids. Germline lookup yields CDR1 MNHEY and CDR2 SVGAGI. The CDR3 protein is CASSLRGRAYNEQFF. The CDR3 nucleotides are TGTGCCAGCAGCCTCAGAGGGAGGGCCTACAATGAGCAGTTCTTC.

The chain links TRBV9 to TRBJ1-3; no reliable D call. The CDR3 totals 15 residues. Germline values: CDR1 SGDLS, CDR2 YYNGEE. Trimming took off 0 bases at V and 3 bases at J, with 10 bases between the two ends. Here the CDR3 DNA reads TGTGCCAGCAGCGTAGGAGGCTTAGGTGGAAACACCATATATTTT. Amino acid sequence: CASSVGGLGGNTIYF.

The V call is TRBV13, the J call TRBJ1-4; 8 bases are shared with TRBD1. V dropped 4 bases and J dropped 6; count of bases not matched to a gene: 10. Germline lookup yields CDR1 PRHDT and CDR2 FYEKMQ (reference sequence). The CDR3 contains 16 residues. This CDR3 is CASSSLDRDGDEKLFF. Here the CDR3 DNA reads TGTGCCAGCAGCTCCCTGGACAGGGACGGGGATGAAAAACTGTTTTTT. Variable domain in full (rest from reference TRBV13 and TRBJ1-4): AAGVIQSPRHLIKEKRETATLKCYPIPRHDTVYWYQQGPGQDPQFLISFYEKMQSDKGSIPDRFSAQQFSDYHSELNMSSLELGDSALYFCASSSLDRDGDEKLFFGSGTQLSVL.

CDR3 region: CASSLQGDYGYTF. The DNA of the CDR3 is TGTGCCAGCTCACTACAGGGGGACTATGGCTACACCTTC. The V gene is TRBV18, the J gene TRBJ1-2, with 8 bases aligning to TRBD1. The length of the CDR3 is 13 residues. Germline CDR1 and CDR2: KGHSH and LQKENI. Trimming cost V 4 bases and J 3 bases; bases outside gene matches: 1.

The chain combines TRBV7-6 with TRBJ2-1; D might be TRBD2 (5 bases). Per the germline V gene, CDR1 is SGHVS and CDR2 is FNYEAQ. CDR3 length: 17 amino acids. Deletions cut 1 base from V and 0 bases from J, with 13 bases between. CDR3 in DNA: TGTGCCAGCAGCTTAGGTTCAGGCCGGGACTCCTACAATGAGCAGTTCTTC. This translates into CASSLGSGRDSYNEQFF. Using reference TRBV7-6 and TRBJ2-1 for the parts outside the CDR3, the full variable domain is GAGVSQSPRYKVTKRGQDVALRCDPISGHVSLYWYRQALGQGPEFLTYFNYEAQQDKSGLPNDRFSAERPEGSISTLTIQRTEQRDSAMYRCASSLGSGRDSYNEQFFGPGTRLTVL.

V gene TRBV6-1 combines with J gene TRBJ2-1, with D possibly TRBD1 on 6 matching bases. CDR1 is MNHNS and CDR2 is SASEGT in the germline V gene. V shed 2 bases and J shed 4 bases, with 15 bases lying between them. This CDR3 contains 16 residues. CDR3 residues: CASSEPPGQLYNEQFF. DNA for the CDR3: TGTGCCAGCAGTGAACCACCCGGACAGCTATACAATGAGCAGTTCTTC.

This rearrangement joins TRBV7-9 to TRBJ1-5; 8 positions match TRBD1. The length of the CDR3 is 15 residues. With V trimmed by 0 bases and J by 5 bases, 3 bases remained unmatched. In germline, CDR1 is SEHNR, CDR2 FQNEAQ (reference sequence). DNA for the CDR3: TGTGCCAGCAGCTTAGCGGGGGACAGGTATCAGCCCCAGCATTTT. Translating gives CASSLAGDRYQPQHF.

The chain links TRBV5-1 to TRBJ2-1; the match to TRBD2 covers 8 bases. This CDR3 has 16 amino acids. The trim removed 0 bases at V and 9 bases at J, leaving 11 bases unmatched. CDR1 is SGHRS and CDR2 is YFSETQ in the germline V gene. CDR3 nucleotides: TGCGCCAGCAGCTTGGAGGGCGGGGGGCAGCTAATTGAGCAGTTCTTC. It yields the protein CASSLEGGGQLIEQFF.